Each of the 20 T cell receptor beta chains below was sequenced from the same sample in a study of kidney transplant recipient with SARS-CoV-2 infection. In TCRdb, the reads were re-called with MiXCR into one record per CDR3 protein. The sample carries roughly 230,000 distinct CDR3 sequences, about 28% recorded once. The sample here was a blood sample, taken at baseline and on approximately day 120 from a kidney transplant recipient. The receptors shown here come from a male patient younger than 45 who had COVID-19 and was a kidney transplant recipient. Some T cells here may be from the graft donor.

The table lists this clonotype with many counts. This chain connects TRBV18 to TRBJ2-3, with 7 bases lining up with TRBD1. The germline gives CDR1 KGHSH, CDR2 LQKENI. This CDR3 is 14 amino acids long. The ends lost 3 bases at V and 2 bases at J; junction bases unmatched: 2. CDR3 DNA sequence: TGTGCCAGCTCACCCGGGACAGACACAGATACGCAGTATTTT. This translates into CASSPGTDTDTQYF.

About this clonotype itself: This sequence may be a read error, since a much larger clone differs from it by one base. V gene TRBV28 combines with J gene TRBJ1-1; weak D call: TRBD1 (5 bases). The CDR3 runs 16 residues. The germline V gene has CDR1 MDHEN and CDR2 SYDVKM. V lost 2 bases and J 3 bases, leaving 16 bases between the germline ends. The CDR3 sequence: CASSLVRGGVYTEAFF. The CDR3 bases are TGTGCCAGCAGTTTAGTTCGGGGGGGGGTCTACACTGAAGCTTTCTTT.

The V call is TRBV18, the J call TRBJ2-5; D may be TRBD1 or TRBD2 (6 bases each). V lost 3 bases and J 4 bases, leaving 9 bases between the germline ends. CDR3 size: 13 residues. CDR1 is KGHSH and CDR2 is LQKENI in the germline V gene. CDR3 region: CASSPGGPETQYF. CDR3 bases: TGTGCCAGCTCACCGGGGGGCCCAGAGACCCAGTACTTC.

A note on this clonotype: Given a much more abundant clone one base away, this may be a read error. The chain combines TRBV5-8 with TRBJ1-2; D is uncertain. V dropped 10 bases and J dropped 4 bases, with 26 bases sitting between them. This CDR3 contains 16 residues. Germline V lookup: CDR1 SGHTS, CDR2 YDEGEE. The CDR3 bases are TGTGCCGGCGAGAAGTGTCATCCACGAAAGACCTATGGCTACACCTTC. Residues: CAGEKCHPRKTYGYTF.

As for this clonotype: It may be a read error: a sequence one base away is much more abundant. The chain joins TRBV11-2 to TRBJ1-2; D unclear. The CDR3 runs 17 residues. Germline V gene lookup returns CDR1 SGHAT and CDR2 FQNNGV. V was cut by 5 bases and J by 4 bases, with 23 bases left in between. This chain's CDR3 is CASSVTPTSRETYGYTF. The CDR3 DNA sequence: TGTGCCAGCAGCGTGACACCAACAAGCAGAGAGACCTATGGCTACACCTTC.

Comment on this clonotype: With a much larger clone just one base away, this may be a read error. The rearrangement uses TRBV10-3 and TRBJ1-1; the D gene is possibly TRBD1 (5 bases). CDR3 length: 12 residues. V was shortened by 6 bases and J by 10 bases, with 15 bases between the two germline ends. The germline gives CDR1 ENHRY, CDR2 SYGVKD. The CDR3 DNA reads TGTGCCATCAGCGCGAAGAGGGGAGGAGCTTTCTTT. Its translation is CAISAKRGGAFF.

This clonotype has at least ten counts. V gene TRBV27 combines with J gene TRBJ2-3; possibly TRBD1 for D (6 bases). Germline assignment: CDR1 MNHEY and CDR2 SMNVEV (reference sequence). This CDR3 has 13 residues. Trimming removed 6 bases at V and 0 bases at J, with 7 bases between. The CDR3 here is CASRGASTDTQYF. The CDR3, as DNA: TGTGCCAGCAGGGGGGCTAGCACAGATACGCAGTATTTT.

With regard to this clonotype: Given a much more abundant clone one base away, this may be a read error. The CDR3, as DNA: TGCGCCAGCAGCTTGGATGTCGGACCGGGGATGAACACTGAAGATTTCTTT. This gives the protein CASSLDVGPGMNTEDFF. The chain employs TRBV5-1 and TRBJ1-1; D gene unclear. The CDR3 sequence is 17 residues long. CDR1 is SGHRS, CDR2 YFSETQ, per germline.

As regards this clonotype: A read error is possible here, since a much larger clone lies one base away. The limits of the CDR3 on the DNA are not certain, so only TCRdb's listed CDR3 is given. The chain carries TRBV7-5 and TRBJ1-2. TRBV7-5 is noted as a pseudogene. The CDR3 region is 19 residues in length, termini included. This chain's CDR3 is CISVPERELEVGKTYGYTF.

Turning to this clonotype: A much larger clone differs by one base, so this may be a read error. The chain recombines TRBV3-1 with TRBJ2-7; the D is unclear. The J call could be wrong; TRBJ2-5 is a better fit for the DNA end. CDR3 length: 17 amino acids. Germline V lookup: CDR1 LGHDT, CDR2 YNNKEL (reference sequence). The CDR3 here is CANSNTPPISFSETQYF. The CDR3, as DNA: TGTGCCAACAGCAACACGCCTCCCATTTCTTTCTCTGAGACCCAGTACTTC.

In this sample, this clonotype turned up many times. CDR3 DNA: TGCAGTGCTAGGGCCGAGGGGTCCTACGAGCAGTACTTC. It yields the protein CSARAEGSYEQYF. The chain links TRBV20-1 to TRBJ2-7; TRBD1 or TRBD2 may be the D gene (5 bases each). The CDR3 runs 13 residues. V was trimmed by 3 bases and J by 1 base, leaving 10 bases between them. Germline CDR1 DFQATT, CDR2 SNEGSKA (reference sequence).

The V gene is TRBV20-1, the J gene TRBJ2-1; D is tentatively TRBD1 or TRBD2 (5 bases each). Germline V lookup: CDR1 DFQATT, CDR2 SNEGSKA (reference sequence). The CDR3 loop spans 13 amino acids. This CDR3 is CRVRGSSYNEQFF. For the CDR3, the DNA is TGCAGAGTACGGGGCAGCTCCTACAATGAGCAGTTCTTC.

This clonotype was seen at least ten times. The genes are TRBV25-1 and TRBJ1-2; no clear D. Germline V gene sequence: CDR1 MGHDK, CDR2 SYGVNS. The CDR3 totals 17 residues. The V end was cut by 5 bases, the J end by 4 bases, with 23 bases between. The CDR3 spells CASSFCGELGKTYGYTF. CDR3 DNA sequence: TGTGCCAGCAGTTTCTGCGGAGAACTGGGAAAGACCTATGGCTACACCTTC.

A remark on this clonotype: Since a much larger clone is just one base distant, this may be a read error. As DNA, the CDR3 is TGTGCCAGCGGTTACAGTTCGGTGAGGGGGTTGGTGACCCAGTACTTC. This codes for CASGYSSVRGLVTQYF. V and J are TRBV6-5 and TRBJ2-5, with a possible D match to TRBD1 (6 bases). The germline V gene encodes CDR1 MNHEY and CDR2 SVGAGI. The CDR3 runs 16 residues.

This clonotype has more than one count but fewer than ten. V gene TRBV5-6 combines with J gene TRBJ2-4; D possibly corresponds to TRBD1 (5 bases). The CDR3 runs to 15 residues. V lost 0 bases, J lost 1 base, and 8 bases lay in between. In germline, CDR1 is SGHDT, CDR2 YYEEEE. The CDR3 DNA sequence: TGTGCCAGCAGCTTGGAGGGGATTGCCAAAAACATTCAGTACTTC. Protein: CASSLEGIAKNIQYF.

This clonotype came up many times. The chain uses TRBV2 and TRBJ1-2; 7 bases are shared with TRBD1. V was pared by 6 bases and J by 2 bases, with 6 bases of the junction left unmatched. This CDR3 has 14 amino acids. The germline V gene has CDR1 SNHLY and CDR2 FYNNEI. The CDR3 protein is CASRTDRSNYGYTF. CDR3 DNA: TGTGCCAGCAGAACGGACAGGTCCAACTATGGCTACACCTTC.

At least ten counts were recorded for this clonotype. The J gene is TRBJ1-2, the V gene TRBV23-1; D not certain. TRBV23-1 is known as an ORF, though its function is uncertain. The V gene lost 4 bases and the J gene lost 4 bases, with 22 bases spanning the gap. The CDR3 contains 17 residues. CDR3 sequence reads: CASSPNLLRRKTYGYTF. The CDR3, as DNA: TGCGCCAGCAGTCCTAACTTGCTACGCAGAAAGACCTATGGCTACACCTTC.

This clonotype was counted many times. The chain joins TRBV7-8 to TRBJ1-4, with 7 bases identical to TRBD1. V lost 0 bases to trimming and J lost 2 bases; unmatched junction nucleotides: 6. Germline V gene sequence: CDR1 SGHVS, CDR2 FQNEAQ. The CDR3 has 17 amino acids. CDR3: CASSLAGGWSTNEKLFF. The CDR3 DNA follows: TGTGCCAGCAGCTTAGCAGGGGGCTGGTCTACTAATGAAAAACTGTTTTTT.

This clonotype was picked up many times. This chain connects TRBV23-1 to TRBJ1-2; D remains ambiguous. TRBV23-1 is treated as an ORF (open reading frame) with a function not yet certain. The CDR3 loop spans 17 amino acids. V was pared by 4 bases and J by 4 bases, with 22 bases between. The CDR3 sequence: CASSRSVLRRKTYGYTF. In nucleotides, the CDR3 is TGCGCCAGCAGTCGTTCCGTGCTACGCAGAAAGACCTATGGCTACACCTTC.

At least ten counts were recorded for this clonotype. The rearrangement uses TRBV19 and TRBJ1-1, with a weak D call TRBD1 (5 bases). This CDR3 region has 13 residues. V lost 4 bases to trimming and J lost 8 bases, with 14 bases between them. From germline, CDR1 is LNHDA and CDR2 SQIVND (reference sequence). The CDR3 DNA is TGTGCCAGTAGTACCTCGAGAGGGGCCGAAGCTTTCTTT. The encoded protein is CASSTSRGAEAFF.